The text below deals with one TCR beta chain. Germline CDR1 SEHNR, CDR2 FQNEAQ (reference sequence). Trimming took 5 bases from V and 5 from J, leaving 13 bases between them. The CDR3 is 13 amino acids. The data belong to a study of blood T cell repertoires in COVID-19. Study context: The cDNA or gDNA used as material had been derived from T cells, B-cell-depleted T cells, or PBMCs.

Here immunoSEQ multiplex PCR was the method, and the copy in TCRdb shows in-frame clones only, minus some. The table has roughly 77,000 clones, 76% seen once; the top ten hold about 15%. The chain has TRBV7-9 and TRBJ2-7; D is perhaps TRBD1 (6 bases). Sequences were obtained from peripheral blood. The source of this sequence is a man in his 60s with COVID-19, enrolled during active disease. CDR3 sequence reads: CASSPGTRNEQYF. The CDR3 DNA follows: TGTGCCAGCAGCCCCGGGACAAGAAACGAGCAGTACTTC. Variable domain in full (rest from reference TRBV7-9 and TRBJ2-7): DTGVSQNPRHKITKRGQNVTFRCDPISEHNRLYWYRQTLGQGPEFLTYFQNEAQLEKSRLLSDRFSAERPKGSFSTLEIQRTEQGDSAMYLCASSPGTRNEQYFGPGTRLTVT.